This TCR beta chain was retrieved from a study of cytomegalovirus exposure and HLA in healthy donors. The wider study: Most donors, around 81% of a few hundred genotyped, fell in the Caucasian-associated ancestry cluster. The study's findings and limits: CMV antigen specificity of a few CMV-associated chains was confirmed in vitro. An analysis done earlier found most TCR beta V segments productive about 87% or about 30% of the time.

13 Jbeta primers and 60 Vbeta primers were used for the PCR. The repertoire was sequenced with immunoSEQ multiplex PCR; TCRdb's copy has only in-frame clones and lacks some. The repertoire holds roughly 100,000 clones, with 75% to 85% as singletons. The germline gives CDR1 SSHAT, CDR2 FNYEAQ (reference sequence). CDR3 length: 13 residues. The junction had 11 bases not matched to a gene; V was cut back by 10 bases and J by 5 bases. About this clone: What it recognizes is unknown.

The receptor comes from a man aged 30 to 39 in good health and CMV-seronegative. Sequencing input: PBMCs. This chain joins TRBV7-7 and TRBJ2-7, with 7 bases identical to TRBD2. The CDR3 loop is CAIVRGGSDEQYF. The DNA of the CDR3 is TGTGCCATCGTTAGAGGCGGGAGCGACGAGCAGTACTTC.